This TCR beta chain stems from a study of T-cell reconstitution after alpha-beta-depleted transplantation in children (dated by TCRdb to the mid-2010s). For the study in its entirety: The study quantitatively tracked T-cell immune reconstitution after TCRalphabeta/CD19-depleted allogeneic hematopoietic cell transplantation in children using TCR repertoire profiling.

The CDR3 contains 13 residues, cysteine and phenylalanine counted. Of the read, only the CDR3 DNA is kept; its 39 bases are in frame from base 1. V and J lose 6 bases and 8 bases, and a span of 17 bases separates them. In the germline V gene, CDR1 corresponds to SGDLS and CDR2 to YYNGEE. The sample's treatment or condition, from its label and the paper: allogeneic hematopoietic cell transplantation with graft depleted of TCRalphabeta T cells and CD19 B cells. TCRalphabeta/CD19-depleted allogeneic hematopoietic cell grafts were given to the transplant recipients, all of whom were children. The receptor library was made with PCR. Data came from an Illumina HiSeq 2500. To normalize quantification of the TCRbeta repertoire, the TCR libraries were built with molecular barcoding that relied on unique molecular identifiers. In-frame beta chains were kept once TCRdb had trimmed the public reads at Q25 with fastp and called clones with MiXCR. Identical CDR3 proteins give one entry, which carries the most common genes and DNA. The sample records 480,000 or so distinct CDR3 sequences, 10% of which are singletons. The ten largest make up approximately 2% of the sample.

This clonotype has at least ten counts. The antigen it binds to is not known. The sample holds no much larger clone one base away, and base qualities are not on file. On the study overall, not on this receptor specifically: About two months after transplant, the apparently early recovery of alphabetaT-cell counts reportedly depended on just several hundred clones that had expanded rapidly and came from non-depleted graft cells. The high TCRbeta diversity at day 60 in some patients was ascribed to recipient T cells and intrathymic progenitors that had survived conditioning. The frequencies of hyperexpanded clones fell over the following months, and after one year, T-cell counts and TCRbeta diversity were mostly attributed to newly produced T cells.

Here the sequenced sample was PBMCs, taken before TCRalphabeta/CD19-depleted stem cell transplant. The receptor was isolated from a child under 10 years old with inherited bone marrow failure, due to receive a stem cell transplant. The sequence joins TRBV9 to TRBJ1-2, and possibly TRBD1, on 5 matching bases. CDR3 loop: CASTREAGSGYTF. The nucleotide sequence is given as TGTGCCAGCACAAGGGAGGCAGGGTCCGGCTACACCTTC.